This passage covers 26 T cell receptor beta chains from one sample sequenced in a study of blood T cell repertoires in COVID-19. Data came from immunoSEQ multiplex PCR; TCRdb stores just in-frame clones and leaves some out. The data show 300,000 or so clones, about 85% seen once. Source material: PBMCs or T cells enriched from blood (not recorded which). The receptors originated from a woman aged 25 to 39 who had recovered from COVID-19.

The chain has TRBV7-2 and TRBJ1-2; weak D call: TRBD1 (5 bases). Per the germline V gene, CDR1 is SGHTA and CDR2 is FQGNSA. V lost 2 bases and J 1 base, leaving 8 bases between the germline ends. The CDR3 is 14 residues long. The DNA for the CDR3 is TGTGCCAGCAGCTTACAGGGAAGTAACTATGGCTACACCTTC. As protein: CASSLQGSNYGYTF.

This clone was picked up a small number of times. The V call is TRBV6-5, the J call TRBJ1-2, with 9 positions matching TRBD1. V lost 4 bases, J lost 5 bases, and 2 bases stayed unmatched. CDR1 and CDR2 from the germline V gene are MNHEY and SVGAGI. The length of the CDR3 is 13 residues. The CDR3 here is CASSWGQGYGYTF. In DNA form, the CDR3 reads TGTGCCAGCAGTTGGGGACAGGGATATGGCTACACCTTC.

The chain couples TRBV12-3 or TRBV12-4 to TRBJ1-2; a possible D gene is TRBD1 (6 bases). CDR3 length equals 13 residues. V was clipped by 3 bases and J by 10 bases, with 15 bases between them. The CDR3 DNA sequence: TGTGCCAGCAGTTTGGAGAGGGGGGGCGTCTACACCTTC. This sequence encodes CASSLERGGVYTF.

This chain joins TRBV19 and TRBJ1-4; a possible D gene is TRBD1 (5 bases). V dropped 6 bases and J dropped 13 bases, with 15 bases sitting between them. This CDR3 has 12 residues. Looked up from germline, CDR1 is LNHDA and CDR2 is SQIVND (reference sequence). This chain's CDR3 is CASRRGSVGLFF. The CDR3 region has the DNA TGTGCCAGTAGAAGGGGATCCGTAGGACTGTTTTTT. Full variable domain (remainder filled in from reference TRBV19 and TRBJ1-4): DGGITQSPKYLFRKEGQNVTLSCEQNLNHDAMYWYRQDPGQGLRLIYYSQIVNDFQKGDIAEGYSVSREKKESFPLTVTSAQKNPTAFYLCASRRGSVGLFFGSGTQLSVL.

This clone was counted a single time. The chain carries TRBV30 and TRBJ1-3; D perhaps matches TRBD1 (5 bases). This CDR3 region has 12 residues. In germline, CDR1 is GTSNPN, CDR2 SVGIG (reference sequence). Trimming took 8 bases from V and 7 from J, leaving 15 bases between them. In DNA form, the CDR3 reads TGTGCCCGCCGGGGGTACGCGAACACCATATATTTT. This translates into CARRGYANTIYF.

V usage is TRBV6-5 and J usage is TRBJ1-5; 8 nucleotides align to TRBD1. Germline CDR1 MNHEY, CDR2 SVGAGI. V shed 4 bases, J shed 0 bases, and the junction held 5 bases outside the gene matches. This CDR3 contains 16 residues. CDR3 in amino acids: CASSFAGTGSNQPQHF. CDR3 nucleotide sequence: TGTGCCAGCAGTTTCGCCGGGACAGGTAGCAATCAGCCCCAGCATTTT.

A single count supports this clone. This chain links TRBV12-2 with TRBJ2-7; TRBD1 reflects the table's D call only, with no check against the DNA. TRBV12-2 is marked as a pseudogene. The CDR3 is made up of 15 amino acids. CDR3 sequence (DNA): TGTGCAAGTCGCTCCTCGACAGGGAGCTCCTACGAGCAGTACTTC. Its protein is CASRSSTGSSYEQYF.

This clone has only a few counts. The J gene is TRBJ2-2, the V gene TRBV7-2; 8 bases line up with TRBD2. This CDR3 is 16 amino acids long. Trimming at V came to 3 bases and at J to 6 bases, leaving 9 bases not matched to a gene. The V gene's germline CDR1 is SGHTA and CDR2 FQGNSA. The chain's CDR3 is CASSFLGGGSPGELFF. Here the CDR3 DNA reads TGTGCCAGCAGCTTTCTGGGCGGGGGGAGCCCCGGGGAGCTGTTTTTT. The full variable domain, completed using reference TRBV7-2 and TRBJ2-2, is GAGVSQSPSNKVTEKGKDVELRCDPISGHTALYWYRQSLGQGLEFLIYFQGNSAPDKSGLPSDRFSAERTGGSVSTLTIQRTQQEDSAVYLCASSFLGGGSPGELFFGEGSRLTVL.

This clone was detected only once. The chain carries TRBV27 and TRBJ1-5, with D maybe TRBD1 (6 bases). Looked up from germline, CDR1 is MNHEY and CDR2 is SMNVEV (reference sequence). Trimming took off 6 bases at V and 3 bases at J, with 15 bases between the two ends. The CDR3 sequence is 15 residues long. CDR3 protein: CASRKGVLNNQPQHF. The CDR3 nucleotides read TGTGCCAGCAGGAAGGGGGTTCTGAACAATCAGCCCCAGCATTTT.

The V and J genes are TRBV5-5 and TRBJ2-7; unclear D gene. The CDR3 consists of 13 residues. The germline V gene encodes CDR1 SGHKS and CDR2 YYEKEE (reference sequence). V lost 0 bases and J lost 4, with 8 bases in between. CDR3 amino acids: CASSLEVGYEQYF. The CDR3, as DNA: TGTGCCAGCAGCTTGGAAGTCGGGTACGAGCAGTACTTC.

This sequence joins TRBV5-6 and TRBJ1-1, with D unclear. The CDR3 is made up of 15 amino acids. V lost 5 bases, J lost 0 bases, and 14 bases lay in between. Germline values: CDR1 SGHDT, CDR2 YYEEEE. The CDR3 here is CASRSLSFVNTEAFF. The CDR3 region has the DNA TGTGCCAGCAGATCCTTGTCGTTTGTGAACACTGAAGCTTTCTTT.

This clone came up once. The chain combines TRBV5-6 with TRBJ1-6; 7 bases are shared with TRBD1. CDR1 SGHDT and CDR2 YYEEEE come from the germline V gene. This CDR3 is built from 16 residues. Here the CDR3 reads CTSRWDSHLRDSPLHF. The DNA of the CDR3 is TGTACCTCTCGCTGGGACAGTCATTTACGAGATTCACCCCTCCACTTT. The full variable domain, with the rest looked up from reference TRBV5-6 and TRBJ1-6, is DAGVTQSPTHLIKTRGQQVTLRCSPKSGHDTVSWYQQALGQGPQFIFQYYEEEERQRGNFPDRFSGHQFPNYSSELNVNALLLGDSALYLCTSRWDSHLRDSPLHFGNGTRLTVT.

V is TRBV5-5 and J is TRBJ1-2; D is undetermined. The CDR3 length is 11 residues. CDR1 and CDR2 from the germline V gene are SGHKS and YYEKEE (reference sequence). With 0 bases removed from V and 10 bases from J, the gap between germline ends came to 7 bases. CDR3 nucleotides: TGTGCCAGCAGCTTGGACTATATCTACACCTTC. It codes for CASSLDYIYTF.

The J gene is TRBJ2-7, the V gene TRBV7-8; D is possibly TRBD1 (6 bases). The germline CDR1 and CDR2 sequences are SGHVS and FQNEAQ. V lost 5 bases and J 7 bases, leaving 18 bases between the germline ends. This CDR3 contains 14 residues. In DNA form, the CDR3 reads TGTGCCAGCAGCCCCGCAAGGGGGTGGGGTGAGCAGTACTTC. It codes for CASSPARGWGEQYF.

The J gene is TRBJ2-7, the V gene TRBV12-5, with 8 positions matching TRBD2. V lost 6 bases and J lost 1; bases outside the gene matches: 5. CDR1 and CDR2 (germline): LGHNT, FRNRAP. The CDR3 has 14 amino acids. The CDR3 is CASGTGGPSYEQYF. The CDR3 DNA reads as TGTGCTAGTGGAACGGGGGGGCCGTCCTACGAGCAGTACTTC.

The chain recombines TRBV12-3 or TRBV12-4 with TRBJ2-5; D is uncertain. With 5 bases removed from V and 3 bases from J, the gap between germline ends came to 10 bases. This CDR3 contains 13 residues. This CDR3 reads CASSPTSKETQYF. CDR3 in DNA: TGTGCCAGCAGTCCGACTTCCAAAGAGACCCAGTACTTC.

With regard to this clone: Other DNA sequences in this specimen translate into the identical CDR3. The J gene is TRBJ2-7, the V gene TRBV30; D gene ambiguous. Germline assignment: CDR1 GTSNPN and CDR2 SVGIG (reference sequence). The CDR3 has 12 residues. V was cut by 5 bases and J by 1 base, with 9 bases left in between. The CDR3 DNA sequence: TGTGCCTGGTCCCCAGGATCCTACGAGCAGTACTTC. Protein product: CAWSPGSYEQYF. The variable domain in full, with the rest retrieved from reference TRBV30 and TRBJ2-7, is SQTIHQWPATLVQPVGSPLSLECTVEGTSNPNLYWYRQAAGRGLQLLFYSVGIGQISSEVPQNLSASRPQDRQFILSSKKLLLSDSGFYLCAWSPGSYEQYFGPGTRLTVT.

The genes are TRBV3-1 (or the pseudogene TRBV3-2) and TRBJ1-3; TRBD1 matches at 9 bases. The CDR3 loop spans 16 amino acids. Germline lookup yields CDR1 LGHDT and CDR2 YNNKEL (reference sequence). Unmatched junction bases numbered 3, after V lost 1 base and J lost 2 bases. The CDR3 region is CASSQGDRVTGNTIYF. The DNA for the CDR3 is TGTGCCAGCAGCCAAGGGGACAGGGTAACTGGAAACACCATATATTTT.

The chain has TRBV5-1 and TRBJ2-5, with TRBD2 as a possible D gene (6 bases). Trimming stripped 0 bases from V and 5 bases from J, with 14 bases between. In germline, CDR1 is SGHRS, CDR2 YFSETQ. The CDR3 sequence is 15 residues long. The CDR3 loop reads CASSLEVGGGETQYF. The CDR3 DNA follows: TGCGCCAGCAGCTTGGAGGTGGGCGGAGGGGAGACCCAGTACTTC.

This clone was observed a few times. The CDR3 sequence is CASSEGREGQPQHF. For the CDR3, the DNA is TGCGCCAGCAGTGAAGGCAGGGAGGGTCAGCCCCAGCATTTT. V is TRBV10-1 and J is TRBJ1-5, with D perhaps matching TRBD1 (5 bases). Deletions cut 3 bases from V and 6 bases from J, with 12 bases between. Germline lookup yields CDR1 WNHNN and CDR2 SYGVQD (reference sequence). This CDR3 has 14 residues.

This chain connects TRBV29-1 to TRBJ2-3; 7 bases are a match to TRBD2. From germline, CDR1 is SQVTM and CDR2 ANQGSEA. The V and J ends lost 4 bases and 0 bases, in that order; junction bases with no gene match: 4. CDR3 length: 14 residues. This CDR3 reads CSVVSGASTDTQYF. CDR3 nucleotides: TGCAGCGTTGTAAGCGGGGCGAGCACAGATACGCAGTATTTT.

This chain uses TRBV27 with TRBJ2-7, with TRBD2 as a possible D gene (7 bases). CDR3 size: 15 residues. V lost 6 bases to trimming and J lost 7 bases, with 22 bases between them. From germline, CDR1 is MNHEY and CDR2 SMNVEV (reference sequence). CDR3 in amino acids: CASSWGAGAVWEQYF. The DNA for the CDR3 is TGTGCCAGCAGCTGGGGGGCGGGGGCAGTGTGGGAGCAGTACTTC.

This chain joins TRBV6-5 and TRBJ2-3, with 8 bases matching TRBD2. The CDR3 is 15 residues long. J gave up 5 bases and V 7 bases, and 11 bases lay outside the gene matches. CDR1 and CDR2 (germline): MNHEY, SVGAGI. The CDR3 reads CASNQVTGGKDTQYF. CDR3 DNA: TGTGCCAGCAATCAAGTAACGGGGGGGAAAGATACGCAGTATTTT.

The chain uses TRBV19 and TRBJ2-6; no clear D. V dropped 0 bases and J dropped 9 bases, with 9 bases sitting between them. Germline V gene lookup returns CDR1 LNHDA and CDR2 SQIVND (reference sequence). This CDR3 comprises 14 residues. CDR3 loop: CASSIDGAFNVLTF. CDR3 nucleotides: TGTGCCAGTAGTATAGATGGAGCCTTCAACGTCCTGACTTTC.

This clone was observed a single time. This rearrangement joins TRBV5-1 to TRBJ1-5; 9 nucleotides align to TRBD1. The CDR3 has 16 residues. Germline CDR1 SGHRS, CDR2 YFSETQ. V shed 4 bases and J 1 base; nucleotides not matched to a gene: 6. CDR3 DNA sequence: TGCGCCAGCAGCCTATCCGGGACAGGGAGCAATCAGCCCCAGCATTTT. It codes for CASSLSGTGSNQPQHF.

The V gene is TRBV19, the J gene TRBJ1-6; TRBD1 agrees at 9 bases. CDR3 length: 16 residues. The V and J ends lost 3 bases and 8 bases, in that order; junction bases with no gene match: 8. Germline CDR1 reads LNHDA; CDR2 reads SQIVND (reference sequence). The DNA of the CDR3 is TGTGCCAGTAGTATTCGTGGGACAGGGCAATATTCACCCCTCCACTTT. Its protein is CASSIRGTGQYSPLHF.